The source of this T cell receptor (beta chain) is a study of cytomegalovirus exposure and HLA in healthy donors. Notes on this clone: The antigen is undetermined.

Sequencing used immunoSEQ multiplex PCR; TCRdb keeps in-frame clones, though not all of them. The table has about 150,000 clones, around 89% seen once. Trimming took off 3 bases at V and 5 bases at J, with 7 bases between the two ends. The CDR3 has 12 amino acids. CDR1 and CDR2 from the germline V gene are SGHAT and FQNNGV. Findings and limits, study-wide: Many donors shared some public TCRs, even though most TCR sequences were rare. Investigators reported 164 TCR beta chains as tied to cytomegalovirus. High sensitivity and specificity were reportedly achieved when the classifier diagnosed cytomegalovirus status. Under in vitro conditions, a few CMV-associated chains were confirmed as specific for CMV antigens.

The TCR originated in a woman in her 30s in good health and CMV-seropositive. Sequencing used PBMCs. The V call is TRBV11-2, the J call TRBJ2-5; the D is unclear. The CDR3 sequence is CASSFGEETQYF. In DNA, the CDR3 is TGTGCCAGCAGCTTCGGTGAGGAGACCCAGTACTTC.